This T cell receptor beta chain was identified during a study of shared clonotypes between healthy human individuals. The V gene lost 5 bases and the J gene lost 0 bases, with 13 bases spanning the gap. There are 15 residues in the CDR3. In germline, CDR1 is MDHEN, CDR2 SYDVKM. Generated by immunoSEQ multiplex PCR, the TCRdb table keeps only in-frame clones and is missing some. This sample has some 630,000 clones, with about 96% found just once. CD45RO negativity and positive selection for CCR7 defined naive CD8 cells, a population that excluded terminally differentiated effector memory CD45RA+ cells.

The J gene is TRBJ1-1, the V gene TRBV28; D might be TRBD1 (6 bases). What was sequenced was naive CD8+ T cells sorted from blood. This TCR was recovered from a woman aged 25 to 39 in good health. This chain's CDR3 is CASSPAGQMNTEAFF. The CDR3 DNA is TGTGCCAGCAGTCCCGCTGGACAGATGAACACTGAAGCTTTCTTT.